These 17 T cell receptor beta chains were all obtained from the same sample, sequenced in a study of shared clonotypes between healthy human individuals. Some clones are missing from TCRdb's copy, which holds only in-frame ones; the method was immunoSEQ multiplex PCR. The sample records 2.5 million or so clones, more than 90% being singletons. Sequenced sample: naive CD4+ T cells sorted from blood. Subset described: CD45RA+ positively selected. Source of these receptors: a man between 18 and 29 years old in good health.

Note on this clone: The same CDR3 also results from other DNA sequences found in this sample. The CDR3 region is CSATSGNTIYF. For the CDR3, the DNA is TGCAGTGCGACATCTGGAAACACCATATATTTT. The chain combines TRBV20-1 with TRBJ1-3; no firm D call. The CDR3 totals 11 residues. The germline V and J ends were trimmed by 6 bases and 1 base, with 4 bases remaining between them. Germline CDR1 and CDR2: DFQATT and SNEGSKA (reference sequence).

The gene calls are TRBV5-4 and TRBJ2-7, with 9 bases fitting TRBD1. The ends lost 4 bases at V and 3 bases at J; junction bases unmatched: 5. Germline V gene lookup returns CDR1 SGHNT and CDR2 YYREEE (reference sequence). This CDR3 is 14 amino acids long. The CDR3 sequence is CASSTGTGIYEQYF. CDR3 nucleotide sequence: TGTGCCAGCAGCACCGGGACAGGGATCTACGAGCAGTACTTC. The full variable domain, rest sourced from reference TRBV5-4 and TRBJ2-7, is ETGVTQSPTHLIKTRGQQVTLRCSSQSGHNTVSWYQQALGQGPQFIFQYYREEENGRGNFPPRFSGLQFPNYSSELNVNALELDDSALYLCASSTGTGIYEQYFGPGTRLTVT.

The CDR3 region is CAWSVGLAGGLEQYF. The CDR3 nucleotides are TGTGCCTGGAGTGTAGGACTAGCGGGAGGTTTGGAGCAGTACTTC. The chain employs TRBV30 and TRBJ2-7; 14 positions match TRBD2. Germline V lookup: CDR1 GTSNPN, CDR2 SVGIG (reference sequence). There are 15 residues in the CDR3. Unmatched junction bases numbered 5, after V lost 0 bases and J lost 7 bases.

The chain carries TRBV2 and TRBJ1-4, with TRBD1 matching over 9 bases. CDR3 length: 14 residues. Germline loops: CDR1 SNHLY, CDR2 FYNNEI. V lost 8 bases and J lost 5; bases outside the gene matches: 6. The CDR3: CASGPGTGNEKLFF. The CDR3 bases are TGTGCCAGCGGACCCGGGACAGGGAATGAAAAACTGTTTTTT. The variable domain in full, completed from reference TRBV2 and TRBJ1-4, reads EPEVTQTPSHQVTQMGQEVILRCVPISNHLYFYWYRQILGQKVEFLVSFYNNEISEKSEIFDDQFSVERPDGSNFTLKIRSTKLEDSAMYFCASGPGTGNEKLFFGSGTQLSVL.

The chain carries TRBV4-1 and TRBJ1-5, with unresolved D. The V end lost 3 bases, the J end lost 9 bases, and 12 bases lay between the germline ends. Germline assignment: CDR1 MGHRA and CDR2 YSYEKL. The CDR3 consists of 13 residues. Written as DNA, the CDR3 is TGCGCCAGCAGCCATGAGGGAAGTCTGCCCCAGCATTTT. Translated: CASSHEGSLPQHF.

The CDR3 region is CASSIPSLGYNEQFF. The CDR3 region has the DNA TGTGCCAGCTCCATCCCGTCATTGGGCTACAATGAGCAGTTCTTC. The rearrangement links TRBV18 to TRBJ2-1; D is uncertain. CDR1 KGHSH and CDR2 LQKENI come from the germline V gene. This CDR3 has 15 residues. The germline V and J ends were trimmed by 6 bases and 3 bases, with 15 bases remaining between them. Variable domain in full (rest from reference TRBV18 and TRBJ2-1): NAGVMQNPRHLVRRRGQEARLRCSPMKGHSHVYWYRQLPEEGLKFMVYLQKENIIDESGMPKERFSAEFPKEGPSILRIQQVVRGDSAAYFCASSIPSLGYNEQFFGPGTRLTVL.

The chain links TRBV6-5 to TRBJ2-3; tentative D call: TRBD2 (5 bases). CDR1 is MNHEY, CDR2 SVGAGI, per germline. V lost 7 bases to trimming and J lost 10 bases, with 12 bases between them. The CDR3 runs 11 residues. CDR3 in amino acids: CASTSGNSQYF. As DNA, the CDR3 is TGTGCCAGCACCTCCGGGAATTCGCAGTATTTT.

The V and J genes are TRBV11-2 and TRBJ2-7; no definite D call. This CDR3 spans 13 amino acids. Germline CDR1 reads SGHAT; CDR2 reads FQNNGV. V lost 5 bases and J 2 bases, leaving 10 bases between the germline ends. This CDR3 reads CASSPALTYEQYF. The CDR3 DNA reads TGTGCCAGCAGCCCAGCGTTAACCTACGAGCAGTACTTC.

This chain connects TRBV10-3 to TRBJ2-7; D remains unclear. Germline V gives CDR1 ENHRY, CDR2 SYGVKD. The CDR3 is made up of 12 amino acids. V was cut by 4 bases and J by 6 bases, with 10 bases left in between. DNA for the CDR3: TGTGCCATCAGTGGGACGACGGCCGAGCAGTACTTC. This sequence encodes CAISGTTAEQYF.

CDR3 coding DNA: TGTGCCATCAGTGAGACCCCAGCAGGGACAGAGACCCAGTACTTC. The encoded protein is CAISETPAGTETQYF. The genes are TRBV10-3 and TRBJ2-5, with D possibly being TRBD1 or TRBD2 (5 bases each). The germline CDR1 and CDR2 sequences are ENHRY and SYGVKD. The CDR3 covers 15 residues. V was cut by 2 bases and J by 4 bases, with 14 bases left in between.

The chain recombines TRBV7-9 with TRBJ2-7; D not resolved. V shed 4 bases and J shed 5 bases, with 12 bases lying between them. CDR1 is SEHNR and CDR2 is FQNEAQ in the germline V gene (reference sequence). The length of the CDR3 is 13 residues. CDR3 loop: CASSYLGGDEQYF. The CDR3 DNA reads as TGTGCCAGCAGCTACCTGGGTGGGGACGAGCAGTACTTC. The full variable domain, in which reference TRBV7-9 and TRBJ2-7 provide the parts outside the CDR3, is DTGVSQNPRHKITKRGQNVTFRCDPISEHNRLYWYRQTLGQGPEFLTYFQNEAQLEKSRLLSDRFSAERPKGSFSTLEIQRTEQGDSAMYLCASSYLGGDEQYFGPGTRLTVT.

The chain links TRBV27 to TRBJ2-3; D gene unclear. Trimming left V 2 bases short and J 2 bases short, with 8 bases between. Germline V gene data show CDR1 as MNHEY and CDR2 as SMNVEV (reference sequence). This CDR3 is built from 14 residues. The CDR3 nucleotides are TGTGCCAGCAGTTTACTGGGTGTCACAGATACGCAGTATTTT. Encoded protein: CASSLLGVTDTQYF.

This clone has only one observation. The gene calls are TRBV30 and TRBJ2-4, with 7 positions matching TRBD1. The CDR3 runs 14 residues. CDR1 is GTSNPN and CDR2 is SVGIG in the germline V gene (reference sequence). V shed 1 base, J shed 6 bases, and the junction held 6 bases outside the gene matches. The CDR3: CAWSATGASNIQYF. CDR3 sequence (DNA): TGTGCCTGGAGTGCCACAGGGGCGTCAAACATTCAGTACTTC.

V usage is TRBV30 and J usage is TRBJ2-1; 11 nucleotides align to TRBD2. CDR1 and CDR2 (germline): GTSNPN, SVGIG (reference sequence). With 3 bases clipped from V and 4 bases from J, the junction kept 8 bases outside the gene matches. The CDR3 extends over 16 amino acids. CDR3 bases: TGTGCCTGGAGGGGGAGGGGGACTAGCGGTTACAATGAGCAGTTCTTC. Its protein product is CAWRGRGTSGYNEQFF.

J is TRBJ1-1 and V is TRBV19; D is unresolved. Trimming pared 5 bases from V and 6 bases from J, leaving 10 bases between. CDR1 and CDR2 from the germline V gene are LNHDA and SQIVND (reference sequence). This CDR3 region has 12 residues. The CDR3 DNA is TGTGCCAGTAGTCCCCAGTACTCTGAAGCTTTCTTT. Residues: CASSPQYSEAFF.

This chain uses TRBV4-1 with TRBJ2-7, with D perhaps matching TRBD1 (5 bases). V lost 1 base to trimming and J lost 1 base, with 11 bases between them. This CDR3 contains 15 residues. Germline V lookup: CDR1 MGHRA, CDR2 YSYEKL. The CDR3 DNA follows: TGCGCCAGCAGCCAAGCCCAGGGCCTTTCCTACGAGCAGTACTTC. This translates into CASSQAQGLSYEQYF.

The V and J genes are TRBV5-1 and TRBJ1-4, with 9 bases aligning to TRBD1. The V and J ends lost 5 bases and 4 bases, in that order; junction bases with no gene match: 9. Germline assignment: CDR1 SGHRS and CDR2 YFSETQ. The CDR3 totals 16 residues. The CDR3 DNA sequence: TGCGCCAGCAGGCGCGGACAGGGGACCTTTAATGAAAAACTGTTTTTT. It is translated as CASRRGQGTFNEKLFF.